This TCR beta chain was captured by sequencing in a study of blood T cell repertoires in COVID-19. Study-wide background: Some COVID-19 samples were acute and others convalescent; all came from the United States, Italy and Spain.

In the original processing: Reference gene primer amplification gave estimated nucleated cell counts. Generated by immunoSEQ multiplex PCR, the TCRdb table keeps only in-frame clones and is missing some. V, J and clone size derive from that table, while D and trimming were established from the DNA sequence. The sample records about 110,000 clones, over 80% being singletons. CDR1 and CDR2 from the germline V gene are MDHEN and SYDVKM. V was shortened by 8 bases and J by 1 base, with 20 bases between the two germline ends. CDR3 size: 16 residues. Source material: peripheral blood. The TCR sequence derives from a woman in her 70s with acute or convalescent COVID-19. This rearrangement joins TRBV28 to TRBJ1-1, with D uncertain. Here the CDR3 reads CASLKRGSVENTEAFF. In DNA, the CDR3 is TGTGCCAGCCTCAAACGGGGAAGCGTGGAGAACACTGAAGCTTTCTTT. The full variable domain, completed using reference TRBV28 and TRBJ1-1, is DVKVTQSSRYLVKRTGEKVFLECVQDMDHENMFWYRQDPGLGLRLIYFSYDVKMKEKGDIPEGYSVSREKKERFSLILESASTNQTSMYLCASLKRGSVENTEAFFGQGTRLTVV.